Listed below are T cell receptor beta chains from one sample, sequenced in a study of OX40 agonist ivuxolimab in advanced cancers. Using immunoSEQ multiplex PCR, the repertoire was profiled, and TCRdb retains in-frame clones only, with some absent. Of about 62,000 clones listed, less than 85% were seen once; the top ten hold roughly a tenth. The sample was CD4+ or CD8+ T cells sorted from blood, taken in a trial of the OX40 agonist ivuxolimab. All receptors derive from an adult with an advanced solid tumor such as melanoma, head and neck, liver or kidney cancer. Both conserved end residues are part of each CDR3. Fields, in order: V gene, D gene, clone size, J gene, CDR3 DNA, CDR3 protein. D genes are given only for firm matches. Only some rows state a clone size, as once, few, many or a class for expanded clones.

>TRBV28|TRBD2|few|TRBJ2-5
TGTGCCAGCAGTTTTTTCCGACGACTAGCGGAGACCCAGTACTTC
CASSFFRRLAETQYF
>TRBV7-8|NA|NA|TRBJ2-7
TGTGCCAGCAGCTTTAGCCTCGACTACGAGCAGTACTTC
CASSFSLDYEQYF
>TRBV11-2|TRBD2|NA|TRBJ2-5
TGTGCCAGCAGCTCACGGACTAGCACAGGGGAGACCCAGTACTTC
CASSSRTSTGETQYF
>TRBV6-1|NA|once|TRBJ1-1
TGTGCCAGCAGTGAAGATATGGAGAACACTGAAGCTTTCTTT
CASSEDMENTEAFF
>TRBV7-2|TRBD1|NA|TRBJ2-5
TGTGCCAGCAGTTCGGACAGGGGTAAAGGAGGGACCCAGTACTTC
CASSSDRGKGGTQYF
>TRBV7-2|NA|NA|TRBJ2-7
TGTGCCAGCAGCATGACGGACAGCTACGAGCAGTACTTC
CASSMTDSYEQYF
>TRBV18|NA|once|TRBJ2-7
TGTGCCAGCTCACCACCGAGGACAGCCAGGTCCTACGAGCAGTACTTC
CASSPPRTARSYEQYF
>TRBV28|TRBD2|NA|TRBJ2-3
TGTGCCAGCAGTCCGCCACGTGCCGGGACTAGCGGGAGAAAAACAGATACGCAGTATTTT
CASSPPRAGTSGRKTDTQYF
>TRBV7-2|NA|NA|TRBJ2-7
TGTGCCAGCAGCTTAGGGGACCTCTACGAGCAGTACTTC
CASSLGDLYEQYF
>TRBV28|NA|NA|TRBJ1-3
TGTGCCAGCAGTTTACTTACTCAGGGCTCTGGAAACACCATATATTTT
CASSLLTQGSGNTIYF
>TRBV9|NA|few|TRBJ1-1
TGTGCCAGCAGCCTACAGGGTTACACTGAAGCTTTCTTT
CASSLQGYTEAFF
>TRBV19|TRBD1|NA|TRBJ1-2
TGTGCCAGTAACGACGGGACAGATAATGGCTACACCTTC
CASNDGTDNGYTF
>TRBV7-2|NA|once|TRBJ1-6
TGTGCCAGCAGCTTAGGATCGGGGAGCTCACCCCTCCACTTT
CASSLGSGSSPLHF
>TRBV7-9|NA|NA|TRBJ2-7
TGTGCCAGCAACCCCGATTGGGGGCCGTACGAGCAGTACTTC
CASNPDWGPYEQYF
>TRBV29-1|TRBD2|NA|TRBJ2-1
TGCAGCGTTGATCGCTTTGGGGGCAGAGCTCGTACTAGCGGGATCAATGAGCAGTTCTTC
CSVDRFGGRARTSGINEQFF
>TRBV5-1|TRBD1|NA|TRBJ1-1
TGCGCCAGCAGCCTAGGGGGCGGTCTGAACACTGAAGCTTTCTTT
CASSLGGGLNTEAFF
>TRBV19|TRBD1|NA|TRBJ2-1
TGTGCCAGTAGTCCCACAGGGGGCGCGAACAATGAGCAGTTCTTC
CASSPTGGANNEQFF
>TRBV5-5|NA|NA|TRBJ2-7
TGTGCCAGCAGTCAGACTACCTCCTACGAGCAGTACTTC
CASSQTTSYEQYF
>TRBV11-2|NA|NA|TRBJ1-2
TGTGCCAGCAGTCTGGGGACATCGCACTATGGCTACACCTTC
CASSLGTSHYGYTF
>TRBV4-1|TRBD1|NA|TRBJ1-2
TGCGCCAGCAGCCACCAGGGGGCGTCCCCGGCCTTAGGCTACACCTTC
CASSHQGASPALGYTF
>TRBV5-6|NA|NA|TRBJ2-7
TGTGCCAGCAGCACGCTGGGGAACGAGCAGTACTTC
CASSTLGNEQYF
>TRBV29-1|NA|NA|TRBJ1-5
TGCAGCGTTGTGGACGGTAGCAATCAGCCCCAGCATTTT
CSVVDGSNQPQHF
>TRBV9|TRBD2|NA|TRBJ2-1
TGTGCCAGCAGCGTAGGGGTAGCGGGAAGTCTGTATGAGCAGTTCTTC
CASSVGVAGSLYEQFF
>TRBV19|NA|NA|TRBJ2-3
TGTGCCAGTTCCAGGGTTTCCCCAGATACGCAGTATTTT
CASSRVSPDTQYF
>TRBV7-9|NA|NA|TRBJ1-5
TGTGCCAGCAGCCCACGGGGTGATGGTCAGCCCCAGCATTTT
CASSPRGDGQPQHF
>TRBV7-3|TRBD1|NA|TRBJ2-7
TGTGCCAGCAGCTTACTAGGAGGGACAGGGGTCTACGAGCAGTACTTC
CASSLLGGTGVYEQYF
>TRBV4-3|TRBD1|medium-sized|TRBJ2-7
TGCGCCAGCAGCTTCAACACAGGGGGCTACGAGCAGTACTTC
CASSFNTGGYEQYF
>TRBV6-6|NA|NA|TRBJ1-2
TGTGCCAGCAGTTCCGGGGTTTGGGATGGCTACACCTTC
CASSSGVWDGYTF
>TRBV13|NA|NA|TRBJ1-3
TGTGCCAGCAGCTTAGAAGGCTCTGGAAACACCATATATTTT
CASSLEGSGNTIYF
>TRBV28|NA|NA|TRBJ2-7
TGTGCCAGCAGGGGGGAGGGGGCCTACGAGCAGTACTTC
CASRGEGAYEQYF
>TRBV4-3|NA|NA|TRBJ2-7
TGCGCCAGCAGCCAAGTACAGGGTTCTTCCTACGAGCAGTACTTC
CASSQVQGSSYEQYF
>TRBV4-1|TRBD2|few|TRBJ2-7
TGCGCCAGCAGCCACAGTCTGGCGGGGGGGACCTACGAGCAGTACTTC
CASSHSLAGGTYEQYF
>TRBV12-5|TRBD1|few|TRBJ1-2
TGTGCTAGTGGTTTGACAGGGGCGATCTATGGCTACACCTTC
CASGLTGAIYGYTF
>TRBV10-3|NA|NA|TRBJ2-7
TGTGCCATCGGAGATACCAGGCAAGAGGTCTACGAGCAGTACTTC
CAIGDTRQEVYEQYF
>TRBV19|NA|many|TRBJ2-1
TGTGCCAGTAGTATGCCCCCGGGACTGGACCACTCCTACAATGAGCAGTTCTTC
CASSMPPGLDHSYNEQFF
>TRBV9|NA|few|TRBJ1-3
TGTGCCAGCAGCAGAGGCGGAAACTCTGGAAACACCATATATTTT
CASSRGGNSGNTIYF
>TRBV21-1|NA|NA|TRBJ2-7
TGTGCCAGCAACCCCACAGGGTTCTACGAGCAGTACTTC
CASNPTGFYEQYF
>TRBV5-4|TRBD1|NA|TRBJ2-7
TGTGCCAGCAGCCGGGACAGGGGGAACGAGCAGTACTTC
CASSRDRGNEQYF